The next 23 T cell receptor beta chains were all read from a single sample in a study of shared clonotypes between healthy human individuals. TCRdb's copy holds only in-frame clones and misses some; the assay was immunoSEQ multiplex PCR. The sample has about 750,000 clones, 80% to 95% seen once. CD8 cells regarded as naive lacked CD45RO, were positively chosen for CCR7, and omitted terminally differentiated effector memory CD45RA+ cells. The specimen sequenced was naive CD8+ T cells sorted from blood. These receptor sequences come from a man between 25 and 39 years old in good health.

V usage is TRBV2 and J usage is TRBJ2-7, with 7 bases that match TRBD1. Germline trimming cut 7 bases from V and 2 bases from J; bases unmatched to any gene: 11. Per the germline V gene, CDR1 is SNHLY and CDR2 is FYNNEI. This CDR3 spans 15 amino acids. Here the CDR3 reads CASMTESGTAYEQYF. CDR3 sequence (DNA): TGTGCCAGCATGACAGAGTCCGGGACAGCCTACGAGCAGTACTTC.

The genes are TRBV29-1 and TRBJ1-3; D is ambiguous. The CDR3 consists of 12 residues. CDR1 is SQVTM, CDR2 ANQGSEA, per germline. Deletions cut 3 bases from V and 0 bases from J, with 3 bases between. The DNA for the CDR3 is TGCAGCGTTGATAGCTCTGGAAACACCATATATTTT. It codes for CSVDSSGNTIYF.

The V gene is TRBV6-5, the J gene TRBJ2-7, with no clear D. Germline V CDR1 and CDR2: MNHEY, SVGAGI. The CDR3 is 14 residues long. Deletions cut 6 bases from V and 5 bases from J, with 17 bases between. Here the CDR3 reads CASSLFPRSHEQYF. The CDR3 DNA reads TGTGCCAGCAGCCTCTTTCCGAGGTCCCACGAGCAGTACTTC.

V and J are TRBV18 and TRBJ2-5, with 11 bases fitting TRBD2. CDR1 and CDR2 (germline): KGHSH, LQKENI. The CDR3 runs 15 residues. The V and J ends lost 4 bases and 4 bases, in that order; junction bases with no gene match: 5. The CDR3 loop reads CASSQTSGSLETQYF. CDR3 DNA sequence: TGTGCCAGCTCACAAACTAGCGGGAGCTTAGAGACCCAGTACTTC.

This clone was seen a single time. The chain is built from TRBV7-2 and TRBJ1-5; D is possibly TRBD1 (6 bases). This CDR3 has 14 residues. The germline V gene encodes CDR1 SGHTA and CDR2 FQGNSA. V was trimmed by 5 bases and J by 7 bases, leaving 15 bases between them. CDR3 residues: CASSVGGLGQPQHF. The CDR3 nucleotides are TGTGCCAGCAGCGTAGGGGGGTTAGGGCAGCCCCAGCATTTT. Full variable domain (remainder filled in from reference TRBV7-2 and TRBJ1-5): GAGVSQSPSNKVTEKGKDVELRCDPISGHTALYWYRQSLGQGLEFLIYFQGNSAPDKSGLPSDRFSAERTGGSVSTLTIQRTQQEDSAVYLCASSVGGLGQPQHFGDGTRLSIL.

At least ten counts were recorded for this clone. The DNA for the CDR3 is TGTGCCAGTAGCCGGGACAGGACCCACGAAGATACGCAGTATTTT. It translates to CASSRDRTHEDTQYF. The rearrangement links TRBV19 to TRBJ2-3; 8 positions match TRBD1. The V gene end was trimmed by 6 bases and the J gene end by 5 bases; junction bases not matched to a gene: 10. The CDR3 extends over 15 amino acids. Germline assignment: CDR1 LNHDA and CDR2 SQIVND (reference sequence). The variable domain in full, with the rest retrieved from reference TRBV19 and TRBJ2-3, is DGGITQSPKYLFRKEGQNVTLSCEQNLNHDAMYWYRQDPGQGLRLIYYSQIVNDFQKGDIAEGYSVSREKKESFPLTVTSAQKNPTAFYLCASSRDRTHEDTQYFGPGTRLTVL.

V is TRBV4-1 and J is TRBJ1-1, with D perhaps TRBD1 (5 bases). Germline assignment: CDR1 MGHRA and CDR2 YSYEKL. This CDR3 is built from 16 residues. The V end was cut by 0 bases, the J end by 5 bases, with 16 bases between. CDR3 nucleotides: TGCGCCAGCAGCCAAGATTCCGCGGGGGGGTGGACTGAAGCTTTCTTT. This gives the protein CASSQDSAGGWTEAFF.

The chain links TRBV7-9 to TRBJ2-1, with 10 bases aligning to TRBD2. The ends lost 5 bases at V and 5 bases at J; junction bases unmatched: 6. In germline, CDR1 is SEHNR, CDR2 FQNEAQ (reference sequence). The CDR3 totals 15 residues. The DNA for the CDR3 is TGTGCCAGCAGCCTACTAGCGGGAAGCGACAATGAGCAGTTCTTC. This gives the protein CASSLLAGSDNEQFF.

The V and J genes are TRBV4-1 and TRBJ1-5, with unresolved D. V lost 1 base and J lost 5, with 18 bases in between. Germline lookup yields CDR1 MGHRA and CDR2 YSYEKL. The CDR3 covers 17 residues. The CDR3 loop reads CASSQGGVGVMDQPQHF. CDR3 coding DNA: TGCGCCAGCAGCCAAGGAGGAGTTGGGGTAATGGATCAGCCCCAGCATTTT.

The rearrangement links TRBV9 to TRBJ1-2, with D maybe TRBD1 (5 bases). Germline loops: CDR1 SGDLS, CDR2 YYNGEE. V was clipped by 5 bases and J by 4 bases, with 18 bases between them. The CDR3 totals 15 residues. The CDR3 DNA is TGTGCCAGCAGGGGCGCCTCGCAGGGCCTCTATGGCTACACCTTC. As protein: CASRGASQGLYGYTF.

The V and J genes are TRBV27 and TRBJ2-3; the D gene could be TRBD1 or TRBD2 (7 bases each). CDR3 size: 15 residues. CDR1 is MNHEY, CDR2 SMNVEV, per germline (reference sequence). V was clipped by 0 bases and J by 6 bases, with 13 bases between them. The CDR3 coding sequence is TGTGCCAGCAGTTTATCGCAGGGGGGGGCGGATACGCAGTATTTT. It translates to CASSLSQGGADTQYF.

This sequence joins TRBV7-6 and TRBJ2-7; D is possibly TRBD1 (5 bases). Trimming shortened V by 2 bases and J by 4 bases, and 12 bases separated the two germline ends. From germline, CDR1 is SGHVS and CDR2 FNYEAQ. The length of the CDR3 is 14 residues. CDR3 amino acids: CASSLLGVAYEQYF. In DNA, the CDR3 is TGTGCCAGCAGCTTACTAGGGGTGGCTTACGAGCAGTACTTC.

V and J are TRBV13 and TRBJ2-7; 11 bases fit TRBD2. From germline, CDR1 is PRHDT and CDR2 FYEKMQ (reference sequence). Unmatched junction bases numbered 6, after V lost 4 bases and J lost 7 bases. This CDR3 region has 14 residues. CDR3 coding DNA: TGTGCCAGCAGCTACTCGACTAGCGGGAATGAGCAGTACTTC. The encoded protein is CASSYSTSGNEQYF.

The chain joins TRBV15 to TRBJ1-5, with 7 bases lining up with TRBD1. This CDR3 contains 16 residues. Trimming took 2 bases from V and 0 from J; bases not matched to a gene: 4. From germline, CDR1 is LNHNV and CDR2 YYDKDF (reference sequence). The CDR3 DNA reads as TGTGCCACCAGCAGACCAGGACAGGCTAGCAATCAGCCCCAGCATTTT. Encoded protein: CATSRPGQASNQPQHF.

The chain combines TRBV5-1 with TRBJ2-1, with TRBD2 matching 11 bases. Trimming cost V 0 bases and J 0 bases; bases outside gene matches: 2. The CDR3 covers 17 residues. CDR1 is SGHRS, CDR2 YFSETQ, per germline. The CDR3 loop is CASSLAGTSGSYNEQFF. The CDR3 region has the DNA TGCGCCAGCAGCTTGGCCGGGACTAGCGGCTCCTACAATGAGCAGTTCTTC.

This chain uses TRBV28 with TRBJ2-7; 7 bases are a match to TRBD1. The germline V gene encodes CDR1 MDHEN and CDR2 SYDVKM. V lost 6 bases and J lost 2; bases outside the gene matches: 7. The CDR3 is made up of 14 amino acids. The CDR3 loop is CASRSTGSPYEQYF. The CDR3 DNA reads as TGTGCCAGCAGGTCGACAGGGTCCCCCTACGAGCAGTACTTC. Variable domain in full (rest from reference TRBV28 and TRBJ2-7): DVKVTQSSRYLVKRTGEKVFLECVQDMDHENMFWYRQDPGLGLRLIYFSYDVKMKEKGDIPEGYSVSREKKERFSLILESASTNQTSMYLCASRSTGSPYEQYFGPGTRLTVT.

This CDR3 reads CASSYAGAIIEELFF. CDR3 bases: TGTGCCAGCAGTTACGCAGGGGCAATTATCGAGGAGCTGTTTTTT. The V and J genes are TRBV6-5 and TRBJ2-2; tentatively, D is TRBD1 (6 bases). CDR1 and CDR2 (germline): MNHEY, SVGAGI. This CDR3 region has 15 residues. The ends were cut back, 2 bases at V and 10 bases at J, with 17 bases in the middle.

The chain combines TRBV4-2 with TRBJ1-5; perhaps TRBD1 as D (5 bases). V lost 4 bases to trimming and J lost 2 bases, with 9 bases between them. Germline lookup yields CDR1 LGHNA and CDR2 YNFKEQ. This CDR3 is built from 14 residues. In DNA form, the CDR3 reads TGTGCCAGCAGCCCCGGAGGGGGCAATCAGCCCCAGCATTTT. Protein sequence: CASSPGGGNQPQHF.

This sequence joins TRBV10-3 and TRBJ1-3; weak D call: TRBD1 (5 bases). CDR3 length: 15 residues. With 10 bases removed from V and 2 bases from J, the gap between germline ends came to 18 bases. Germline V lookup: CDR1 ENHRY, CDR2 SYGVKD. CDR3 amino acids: CATDSLLSAGNTIYF. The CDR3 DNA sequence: TGTGCCACCGACAGTCTTCTGTCCGCTGGAAACACCATATATTTT.

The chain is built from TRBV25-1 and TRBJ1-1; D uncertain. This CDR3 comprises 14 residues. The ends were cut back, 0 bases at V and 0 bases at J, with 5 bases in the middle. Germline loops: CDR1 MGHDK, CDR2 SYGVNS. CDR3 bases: TGTGCCAGCAGTGAATATTCGGTGAACACTGAAGCTTTCTTT. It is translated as CASSEYSVNTEAFF.

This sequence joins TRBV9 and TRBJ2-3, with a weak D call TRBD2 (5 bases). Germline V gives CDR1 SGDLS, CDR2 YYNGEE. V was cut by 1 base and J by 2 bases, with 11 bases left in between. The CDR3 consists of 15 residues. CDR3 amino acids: CASSVLAGDTDTQYF. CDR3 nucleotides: TGTGCCAGCAGCGTACTGGCGGGTGACACAGATACGCAGTATTTT.

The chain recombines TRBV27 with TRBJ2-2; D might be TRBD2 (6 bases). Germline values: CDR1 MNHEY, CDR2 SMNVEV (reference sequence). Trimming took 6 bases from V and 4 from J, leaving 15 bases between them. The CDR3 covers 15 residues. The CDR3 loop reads CASRHFSSVTGELFF. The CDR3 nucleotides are TGTGCCAGCAGACACTTTTCTAGCGTCACCGGGGAGCTGTTTTTT.

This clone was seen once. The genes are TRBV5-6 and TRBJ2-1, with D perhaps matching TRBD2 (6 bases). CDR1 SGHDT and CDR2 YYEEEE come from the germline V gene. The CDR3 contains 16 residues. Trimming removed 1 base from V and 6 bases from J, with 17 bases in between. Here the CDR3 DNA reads TGTGCCAGCAGCTTGTTGGGGGGTCTCGGTGGCAATGAGCAGTTCTTC. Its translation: CASSLLGGLGGNEQFF.